A single sample gave rise to the 3 T cell receptor beta chains below, sequenced in a study of shared clonotypes between healthy human individuals. Repertoires were generated with immunoSEQ multiplex PCR, while TCRdb's copy carries only in-frame clones and drops some. The table includes roughly 510,000 clones, roughly 85% detected once. Sequencing was carried out using PBMCs. Receptor source: a woman aged 40 to 50 in good health. Some clones in this sample may be carry-over from other donors' samples.

In its sample, this clone was seen a few times. V and J are TRBV7-9 and TRBJ1-5, with TRBD1 identical over 7 bases. CDR3 length: 15 residues. Per the germline V gene, CDR1 is SEHNR and CDR2 is FQNEAQ (reference sequence). V lost 5 bases, J lost 0 bases, and 4 bases stayed unmatched. The CDR3 protein is CASSPTGHSNQPQHF. The DNA for the CDR3 is TGTGCCAGCAGCCCGACAGGGCATAGCAATCAGCCCCAGCATTTT.

The rearrangement links TRBV7-9 to TRBJ2-1, with D possibly being TRBD1 (6 bases). V gave up 1 base and J gave up 8 bases, with 21 bases separating them. Germline V CDR1 and CDR2: SEHNR, FQNEAQ (reference sequence). The CDR3 loop spans 17 amino acids. For the CDR3, the DNA is TGTGCCAGCAGCTTAGTGGTAGGACAGCATGGATGGGATGAGCAGTTCTTC. Amino acid sequence: CASSLVVGQHGWDEQFF.

The J gene is TRBJ2-2, the V gene TRBV5-1, with 8 bases fitting TRBD1. The CDR3 is made up of 14 amino acids. The trim removed 8 bases at V and 1 base at J, leaving 4 bases unmatched. The germline V gene has CDR1 SGHRS and CDR2 YFSETQ. CDR3 DNA: TGCGCCAGTATGACAGGGGTGAACACCGGGGAGCTGTTTTTT. It codes for CASMTGVNTGELFF.